This TCR beta chain was identified in a study of blood T cells in healthy people across ages. Study-wide results and caveats: Higher diversity and more naive CD4+ cells were features of long-lived donors, compared to aged donors. Investigators viewed diversity estimates from one million T cells as underestimates, the study reported. The CMV status of each donor remained undetermined, and this could have confounded shifts in expanded clonotypes.

Investigators took approximately 10 milliliters of peripheral blood from every donor. On this clonotype: Its antigen is not known.

Primers used in a second PCR of roughly 7 to 11 cycles were a sample-barcoded 5' primer and a J-beta primer mix. Via MiXCR, TCRdb re-called the 5' RACE reads, giving one row per CDR3 protein. The sample lists about 1,400,000 distinct CDR3 sequences, approximately 63% occurring once. Germline CDR1 is WNHNN and CDR2 is SYGVQD (reference sequence). Between the trimmed V and J ends, which lost 6 bases and 8 bases, there was a span of 23 bases. The CDR3 length is 16 residues. This TCR was recovered from a man between 18 and 29 years old in good health. The chain combines TRBV10-1 with TRBJ2-1; D is tentatively TRBD1 or TRBD2 (6 bases each). The specimen sequenced was blood. CDR3 protein: CASSHNGGPSEDEQFF. The CDR3 region has the DNA TGCGCCAGCAGCCACAATGGGGGGCCGTCTGAAGATGAGCAGTTCTTC.